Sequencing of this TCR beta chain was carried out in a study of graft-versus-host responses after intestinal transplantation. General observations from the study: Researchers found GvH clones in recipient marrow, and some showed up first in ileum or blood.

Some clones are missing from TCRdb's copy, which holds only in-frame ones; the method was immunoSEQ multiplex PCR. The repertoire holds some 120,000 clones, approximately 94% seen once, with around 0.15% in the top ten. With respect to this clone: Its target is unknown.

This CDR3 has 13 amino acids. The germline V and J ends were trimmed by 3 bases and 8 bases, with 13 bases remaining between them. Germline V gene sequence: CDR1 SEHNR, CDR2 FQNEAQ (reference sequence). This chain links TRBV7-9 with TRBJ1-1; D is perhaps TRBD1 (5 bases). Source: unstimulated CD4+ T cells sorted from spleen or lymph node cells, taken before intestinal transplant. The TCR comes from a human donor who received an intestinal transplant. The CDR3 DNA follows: TGTGCCAGCAGCTTTGGGGCGGAGGCAGAAGCTTTCTTT. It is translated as CASSFGAEAEAFF.